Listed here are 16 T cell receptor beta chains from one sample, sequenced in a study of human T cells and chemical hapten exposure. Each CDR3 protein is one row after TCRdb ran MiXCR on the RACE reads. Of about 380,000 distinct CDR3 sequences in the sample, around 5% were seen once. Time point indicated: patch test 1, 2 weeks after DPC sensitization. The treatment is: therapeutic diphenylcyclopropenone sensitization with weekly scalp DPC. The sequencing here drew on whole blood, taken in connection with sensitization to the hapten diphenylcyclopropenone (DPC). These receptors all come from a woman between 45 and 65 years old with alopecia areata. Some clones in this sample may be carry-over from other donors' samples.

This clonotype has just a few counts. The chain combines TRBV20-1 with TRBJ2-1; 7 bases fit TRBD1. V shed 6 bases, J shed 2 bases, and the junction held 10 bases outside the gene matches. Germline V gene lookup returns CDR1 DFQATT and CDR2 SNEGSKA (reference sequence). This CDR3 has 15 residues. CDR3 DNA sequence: TGCAGTGCGAAGAGACAGGGTCGCACCTACAATGAGCAGTTCTTC. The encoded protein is CSAKRQGRTYNEQFF.

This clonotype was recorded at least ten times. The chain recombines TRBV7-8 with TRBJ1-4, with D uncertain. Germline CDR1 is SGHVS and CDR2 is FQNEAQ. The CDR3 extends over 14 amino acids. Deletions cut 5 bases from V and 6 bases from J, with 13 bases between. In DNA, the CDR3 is TGTGCCAGCAGCCCGACTTCCCACGATGAAAAACTGTTTTTT. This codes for CASSPTSHDEKLFF.

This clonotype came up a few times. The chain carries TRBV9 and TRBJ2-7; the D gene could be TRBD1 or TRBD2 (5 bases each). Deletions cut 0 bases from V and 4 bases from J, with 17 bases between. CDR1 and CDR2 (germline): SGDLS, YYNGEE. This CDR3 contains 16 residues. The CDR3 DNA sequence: TGTGCCAGCAGCGTAGTCGTCCAGGGACGGAGGTACGAGCAGTACTTC. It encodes CASSVVVQGRRYEQYF.

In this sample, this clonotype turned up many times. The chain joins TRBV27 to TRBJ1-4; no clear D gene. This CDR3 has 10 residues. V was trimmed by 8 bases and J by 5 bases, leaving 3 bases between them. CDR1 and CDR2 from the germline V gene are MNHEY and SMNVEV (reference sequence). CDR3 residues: CASPNEKLFF. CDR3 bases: TGTGCCAGCCCGAATGAAAAACTGTTTTTT.

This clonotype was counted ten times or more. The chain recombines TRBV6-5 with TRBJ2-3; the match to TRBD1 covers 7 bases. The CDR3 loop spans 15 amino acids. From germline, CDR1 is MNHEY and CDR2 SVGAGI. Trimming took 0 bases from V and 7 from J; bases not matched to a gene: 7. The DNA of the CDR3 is TGTGCCAGCAGTTACTCGGAGACAGGGTACAATACGCAGTATTTT. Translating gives CASSYSETGYNTQYF.

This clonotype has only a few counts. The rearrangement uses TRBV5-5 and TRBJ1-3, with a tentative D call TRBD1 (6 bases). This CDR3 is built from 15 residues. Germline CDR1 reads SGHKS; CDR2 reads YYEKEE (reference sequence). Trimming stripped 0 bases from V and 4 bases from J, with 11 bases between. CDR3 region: CASSLVAGAGNTIYF. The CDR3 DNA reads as TGTGCCAGCAGCTTGGTTGCGGGGGCAGGAAACACCATATATTTT.

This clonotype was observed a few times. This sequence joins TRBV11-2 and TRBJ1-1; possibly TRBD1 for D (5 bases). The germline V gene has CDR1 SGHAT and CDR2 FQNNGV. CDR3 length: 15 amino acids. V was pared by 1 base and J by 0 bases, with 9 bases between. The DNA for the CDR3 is TGTGCCAGCAGCTTAGGTCGGGGCATGAACACTGAAGCTTTCTTT. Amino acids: CASSLGRGMNTEAFF.

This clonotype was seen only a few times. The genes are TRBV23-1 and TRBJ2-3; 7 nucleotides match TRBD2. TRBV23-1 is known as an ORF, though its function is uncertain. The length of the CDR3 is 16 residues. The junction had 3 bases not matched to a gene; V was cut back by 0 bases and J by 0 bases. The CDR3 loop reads CASSQSSAGSTDTQYF. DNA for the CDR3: TGCGCCAGCAGTCAATCATCAGCGGGAAGCACAGATACGCAGTATTTT.

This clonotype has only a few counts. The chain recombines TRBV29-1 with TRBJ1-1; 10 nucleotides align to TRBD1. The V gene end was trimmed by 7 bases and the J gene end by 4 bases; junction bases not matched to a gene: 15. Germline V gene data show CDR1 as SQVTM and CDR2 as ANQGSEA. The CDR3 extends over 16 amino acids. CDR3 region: CSGQGAMGSVGTEAFF. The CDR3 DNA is TGCAGCGGACAGGGGGCGATGGGCTCGGTGGGCACTGAAGCTTTCTTT.

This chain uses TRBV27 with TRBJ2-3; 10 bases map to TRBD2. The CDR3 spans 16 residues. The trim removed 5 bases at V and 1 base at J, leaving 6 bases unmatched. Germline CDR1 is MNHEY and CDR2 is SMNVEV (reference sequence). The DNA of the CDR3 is TGTGCCAGCAGTCCCTCCCTAGCGGGGGGCACAGATACGCAGTATTTT. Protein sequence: CASSPSLAGGTDTQYF.

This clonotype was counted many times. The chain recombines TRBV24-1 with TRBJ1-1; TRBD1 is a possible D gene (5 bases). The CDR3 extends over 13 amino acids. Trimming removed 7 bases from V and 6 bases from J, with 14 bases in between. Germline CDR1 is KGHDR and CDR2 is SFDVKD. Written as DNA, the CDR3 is TGTGCCACCAGGGTCAGGGTACGGTCTGAAGCTTTCTTT. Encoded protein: CATRVRVRSEAFF.

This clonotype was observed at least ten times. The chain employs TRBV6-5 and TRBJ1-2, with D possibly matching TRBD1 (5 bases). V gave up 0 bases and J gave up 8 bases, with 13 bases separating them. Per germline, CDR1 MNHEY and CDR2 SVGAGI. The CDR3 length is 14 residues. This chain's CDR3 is CASSYSVRGSGYTF. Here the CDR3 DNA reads TGTGCCAGCAGTTACTCTGTGCGGGGGTCCGGCTACACCTTC.

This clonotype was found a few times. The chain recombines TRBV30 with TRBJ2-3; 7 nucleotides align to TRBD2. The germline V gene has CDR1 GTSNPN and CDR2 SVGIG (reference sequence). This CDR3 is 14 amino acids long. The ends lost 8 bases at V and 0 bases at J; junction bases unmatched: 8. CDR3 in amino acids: CARRRESSTDTQYF. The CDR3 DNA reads TGTGCCCGACGGCGGGAGAGTAGCACAGATACGCAGTATTTT.

CDR3 sequence reads: CASSSRPGTSGGAPEQFF. CDR3 coding DNA: TGTGCCAGCAGCTCACGTCCCGGGACTAGCGGGGGGGCCCCCGAGCAGTTCTTC. This chain links TRBV9 with TRBJ2-1; 16 bases agree with TRBD2. This CDR3 comprises 18 residues. The germline gives CDR1 SGDLS, CDR2 YYNGEE. With 4 bases clipped from V and 10 bases from J, the junction kept 14 bases outside the gene matches.

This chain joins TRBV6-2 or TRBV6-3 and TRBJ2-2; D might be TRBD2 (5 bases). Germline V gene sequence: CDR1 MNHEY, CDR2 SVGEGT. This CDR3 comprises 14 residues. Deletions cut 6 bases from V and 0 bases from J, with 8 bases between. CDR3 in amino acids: CASRARANTGELFF. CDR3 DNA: TGTGCCAGCAGGGCGCGGGCGAACACCGGGGAGCTGTTTTTT.

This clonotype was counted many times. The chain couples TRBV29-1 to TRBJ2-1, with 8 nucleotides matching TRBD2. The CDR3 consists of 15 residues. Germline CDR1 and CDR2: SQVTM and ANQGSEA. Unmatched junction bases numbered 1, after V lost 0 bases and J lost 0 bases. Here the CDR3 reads CSVEESGSSYNEQFF. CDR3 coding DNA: TGCAGCGTTGAAGAAAGCGGGAGCTCCTACAATGAGCAGTTCTTC.